One and the same sample provided the 25 T cell receptor beta chains below, sequenced in a study of siplizumab effects on memory and regulatory T cells. The repertoire was sequenced with immunoSEQ multiplex PCR; TCRdb's copy has only in-frame clones and lacks some. The sample includes around 86,000 clones, nearly 95% of them seen just once. Material for sequencing was non-Treg CD4+ T cells sorted from blood. The receptors were sampled from a human donor in good health.

The rearrangement joins TRBV7-2 to TRBJ2-1; 10 bases agree with TRBD2. J lost 4 bases, V lost 7 bases, and 7 bases had no gene match. This CDR3 is built from 15 residues. The germline CDR1 and CDR2 sequences are SGHTA and FQGNSA. CDR3 residues: CASTLAGGLYNEQFF. CDR3 sequence (DNA): TGTGCCAGCACTTTAGCGGGGGGCCTTTACAATGAGCAGTTCTTC. The full variable domain, rest sourced from reference TRBV7-2 and TRBJ2-1, is GAGVSQSPSNKVTEKGKDVELRCDPISGHTALYWYRQSLGQGLEFLIYFQGNSAPDKSGLPSDRFSAERTGGSVSTLTIQRTQQEDSAVYLCASTLAGGLYNEQFFGPGTRLTVL.

The genes are TRBV11-1 and TRBJ2-7; possibly TRBD1 for D (6 bases). Germline-derived CDR1 and CDR2 are SGHAT and FQDESV (reference sequence). V gave up 5 bases and J gave up 1 base, with 12 bases separating them. The length of the CDR3 is 14 residues. CDR3 amino acids: CASSRQGLSYEQYF. The CDR3 DNA reads TGTGCCAGCAGCCGCCAGGGGCTATCCTACGAGCAGTACTTC.

The chain has TRBV7-8 and TRBJ1-1; possibly TRBD1 for D (5 bases). Germline values: CDR1 SGHVS, CDR2 FQNEAQ. This CDR3 has 13 amino acids. Trimming pared 4 bases from V and 3 bases from J, leaving 9 bases between. The CDR3 is CASSSLTDTEAFF. CDR3 bases: TGTGCCAGCAGCTCGTTGACAGACACTGAAGCTTTCTTT.

The V gene is TRBV14, the J gene TRBJ1-2; perhaps TRBD1 as D (6 bases). The V and J ends lost 0 bases and 0 bases respectively, with 14 bases between them. CDR3 size: 17 residues. Germline V lookup: CDR1 SGHDN, CDR2 FVKESK. Here the CDR3 reads CASSQDAGGASNYGYTF. The CDR3 nucleotides read TGTGCCAGCAGCCAAGATGCGGGGGGCGCATCTAACTATGGCTACACCTTC.

The J gene is TRBJ2-7, the V gene TRBV5-1, with a weak D call TRBD1 (8 bases). This CDR3 is 14 amino acids long. Germline assignment: CDR1 SGHRS and CDR2 YFSETQ. The germline V and J ends were trimmed by 4 bases and 9 bases, with 20 bases remaining between them. CDR3 sequence reads: CASSPGGQVRGQYF. CDR3 in DNA: TGCGCCAGCAGCCCGGGGGGACAGGTCCGGGGGCAGTACTTC.

The V call is TRBV5-1, the J call TRBJ2-5; a possible D gene is TRBD1 (6 bases). The CDR3 loop spans 15 amino acids. In germline, CDR1 is SGHRS, CDR2 YFSETQ. The V end lost 1 base, the J end lost 1 base, and 11 bases lay between the germline ends. CDR3 nucleotides: TGCGCCAGCAGCTTGATACAGGGCTCCCAAGAGACCCAGTACTTC. Its protein is CASSLIQGSQETQYF.

The gene calls are TRBV6-5 and TRBJ1-1, with D hard to call. CDR3 size: 11 residues. In germline, CDR1 is MNHEY, CDR2 SVGAGI. Trimming pared 6 bases from V and 4 bases from J, leaving 6 bases between. The DNA for the CDR3 is TGTGCCAGCAGACGAGGCACTGAAGCTTTCTTT. Translated: CASRRGTEAFF.

The rearrangement uses TRBV10-3 and TRBJ1-3; unclear D gene. V lost 6 bases, J lost 0 bases, and 9 bases lay in between. Germline V gives CDR1 ENHRY, CDR2 SYGVKD. There are 14 residues in the CDR3. CDR3 sequence reads: CAIRDAGSGNTIYF. CDR3 coding DNA: TGTGCCATCAGGGATGCAGGCTCTGGAAACACCATATATTTT.

The chain employs TRBV9 and TRBJ2-2; D is ambiguous. Trimming took off 5 bases at V and 1 base at J, with 15 bases between the two ends. Per germline, CDR1 SGDLS and CDR2 YYNGEE. There are 16 residues in the CDR3. CDR3 residues: CASSASVRLNTGELFF. The CDR3 region has the DNA TGTGCCAGCAGTGCCAGCGTGCGGTTGAACACCGGGGAGCTGTTTTTT.

The rearrangement uses TRBV7-9 and TRBJ1-1, with D perhaps matching TRBD1 (6 bases). Germline values: CDR1 SEHNR, CDR2 FQNEAQ (reference sequence). V dropped 1 base and J dropped 4 bases, with 10 bases sitting between them. There are 14 residues in the CDR3. In nucleotides, the CDR3 is TGTGCCAGCAGCTTAGAACAGGGTGTCACTGAAGCTTTCTTT. Translating it yields CASSLEQGVTEAFF.

The chain uses TRBV27 and TRBJ1-1, with 8 bases aligning to TRBD1. The germline CDR1 and CDR2 sequences are MNHEY and SMNVEV (reference sequence). The CDR3 length is 14 residues. Germline trimming cut 1 base from V and 6 bases from J; bases unmatched to any gene: 4. The CDR3 reads CASSLLSGGPEAFF. Written as DNA, the CDR3 is TGTGCCAGCAGTTTATTATCAGGGGGCCCTGAAGCTTTCTTT.

The rearrangement links TRBV19 to TRBJ2-2, with a possible D match to TRBD2 (5 bases). The CDR3 sequence is 14 residues long. Trimming pared 0 bases from V and 5 bases from J, leaving 7 bases between. Germline V gene data show CDR1 as LNHDA and CDR2 as SQIVND (reference sequence). The CDR3 loop is CASSIERGTGELFF. The DNA for the CDR3 is TGTGCCAGTAGTATAGAGAGAGGGACCGGGGAGCTGTTTTTT.

As concerns this clone: One end of the junction fails to match germline, which may point to a read error. J is TRBJ2-3 and V is TRBV30, with TRBD1 matching 7 bases. The CDR3 sequence is 13 residues long. Germline assignment: CDR1 GTSNPN and CDR2 SVGIG (reference sequence). DNA for the CDR3: TGTGCCTGGGGCCGACAGGGAACAGGTACGCAGTATTTT. Amino acids: CAWGRQGTGTQYF. The full variable domain, completed using reference TRBV30 and TRBJ2-3, is SQTIHQWPATLVQPVGSPLSLECTVEGTSNPNLYWYRQAAGRGLQLLFYSVGIGQISSEVPQNLSASRPQDRQFILSSKKLLLSDSGFYLCAWGRQGTGTQYFGPGTRLTVL.

The V and J genes are TRBV27 and TRBJ1-3; D is ambiguous. This CDR3 has 14 amino acids. In germline, CDR1 is MNHEY, CDR2 SMNVEV (reference sequence). V dropped 6 bases and J dropped 0 bases, with 9 bases sitting between them. The CDR3 coding sequence is TGTGCCAGCAGAACCACCTTCTCTGGAAACACCATATATTTT. Encoded protein: CASRTTFSGNTIYF.

This chain connects TRBV15 to TRBJ1-5, with 10 positions matching TRBD1. V lost 2 bases and J lost 6; bases outside the gene matches: 10. CDR3 length: 17 residues. Germline CDR1 and CDR2: LNHNV and YYDKDF (reference sequence). CDR3 sequence reads: CATSRTGTGVLSQPQHF. For the CDR3, the DNA is TGTGCCACCAGCAGAACCGGGACAGGGGTCTTAAGTCAGCCCCAGCATTTT.

V gene TRBV10-3 combines with J gene TRBJ2-7, with 10 nucleotides matching TRBD2. The V gene's germline CDR1 is ENHRY and CDR2 SYGVKD. Germline trimming cut 3 bases from V and 0 bases from J; bases unmatched to any gene: 8. The CDR3 loop spans 17 amino acids. CDR3 nucleotide sequence: TGTGCCATCAGTGATCGGCTAGCGGGGGCGTTCTCCTACGAGCAGTACTTC. This sequence encodes CAISDRLAGAFSYEQYF.

The chain recombines TRBV6-5 with TRBJ1-1; 7 nucleotides line up with TRBD1. The CDR3 loop spans 13 amino acids. Trimming at V came to 1 base and at J to 9 bases, leaving 5 bases not matched to a gene. Per germline, CDR1 MNHEY and CDR2 SVGAGI. CDR3 loop: CASSYFQQGQAFF. CDR3 coding DNA: TGTGCCAGCAGTTACTTTCAACAGGGGCAAGCTTTCTTT.

The gene calls are TRBV14 and TRBJ1-1; TRBD1 matches at 7 bases. Germline V gives CDR1 SGHDN, CDR2 FVKESK. The CDR3 is 14 residues long. V was pared by 4 bases and J by 4 bases, with 6 bases of the junction left unmatched. CDR3 coding DNA: TGTGCCAGCAGCCTTGTACCAGGGGGCACTGAAGCTTTCTTT. This sequence encodes CASSLVPGGTEAFF.

The V call is TRBV5-4, the J call TRBJ2-3; D is possibly TRBD2 (6 bases). Germline V lookup: CDR1 SGHNT, CDR2 YYREEE (reference sequence). CDR3 length: 13 amino acids. V shed 5 bases and J shed 1 base, with 8 bases lying between them. The CDR3: CASRTGGTDTQYF. The CDR3 DNA is TGTGCCAGCAGGACGGGGGGCACAGATACGCAGTATTTT.

The gene calls are TRBV25-1 and TRBJ1-2; maybe TRBD1 (5 bases). CDR3 length equals 13 residues. CDR1 is MGHDK, CDR2 SYGVNS, per germline. Trimming took 1 base from V and 4 from J, leaving 7 bases between them. The CDR3 spells CASSESTAYGYTF. DNA for the CDR3: TGTGCCAGCAGTGAATCGACAGCCTATGGCTACACCTTC.

The V call is TRBV9, the J call TRBJ2-7, with D perhaps TRBD1 (5 bases). This CDR3 is built from 15 residues. Trimming left V 4 bases short and J 0 bases short, with 14 bases between. CDR1 is SGDLS and CDR2 is YYNGEE in the germline V gene. CDR3 nucleotides: TGTGCCAGCAGCCCAGATGGGGCCAGCTCCTACGAGCAGTACTTC. This translates into CASSPDGASSYEQYF.

The chain carries TRBV4-1 and TRBJ2-7, with a weak D call TRBD1 (6 bases). V lost 4 bases to trimming and J lost 0 bases, with 10 bases between them. In germline, CDR1 is MGHRA, CDR2 YSYEKL. The CDR3 loop spans 14 amino acids. Here the CDR3 reads CASSPTGSSYEQYF. CDR3 nucleotide sequence: TGCGCCAGCAGCCCCACAGGGAGCTCCTACGAGCAGTACTTC.

J is TRBJ2-1 and V is TRBV5-1; 11 bases fit TRBD2. The trim removed 4 bases at V and 6 bases at J, leaving 6 bases unmatched. The CDR3 consists of 15 residues. Germline V lookup: CDR1 SGHRS, CDR2 YFSETQ. CDR3 residues: CASSVSSGRINEQFF. The DNA of the CDR3 is TGCGCCAGCAGCGTTTCTAGCGGGAGGATCAATGAGCAGTTCTTC.

This chain joins TRBV6-5 and TRBJ2-3; 8 bases are a match to TRBD2. The V segment lost 6 bases and the J segment 3 bases; nucleotides outside the gene matches: 8. The CDR3 has 15 amino acids. CDR1 is MNHEY and CDR2 is SVGAGI in the germline V gene. This chain's CDR3 is CASRSRLASTDTQYF. CDR3 DNA: TGTGCCAGCAGGTCCAGACTAGCGAGTACAGATACGCAGTATTTT.

V usage is TRBV10-3 and J usage is TRBJ1-2; weak D call: TRBD1 (5 bases). The CDR3 has 15 amino acids. Trimming took 4 bases from V and 8 from J, leaving 20 bases between them. The germline gives CDR1 ENHRY, CDR2 SYGVKD. The DNA for the CDR3 is TGTGCCATCAGTGGGGAAGGGGCGCAAGTCAGGGGCTACACCTTC. It yields the protein CAISGEGAQVRGYTF.